This record covers a single T cell receptor (beta chain). Its cognate antigen is unknown. The germline V gene has CDR1 MNHEY and CDR2 SVGAGI. The ends lost 7 bases at V and 8 bases at J; junction bases unmatched: 9. The CDR3 consists of 15 residues. Generated by immunoSEQ multiplex PCR, the TCRdb table keeps only in-frame clones and is missing some. Among 75,000 to 95,000 clones, more than 70% were seen once, and the ten largest hold approximately 11%. This sample is part of a study of T cell responses to AZD1222 COVID-19 vaccine. Notes on the study in general: Spike-wide vaccine-associated CD4 TCRs dominated at 160-218 and 743-854. Donors were mostly white British, more females; clonal diversity possibly underestimated. Repertoires were obtained only post-peak T cell response. Receipt of two AZD1222 doses was followed by a rise in Spike-specific TCR breadth and depth.

This receptor was taken from an adult in good health. The chain couples TRBV6-5 to TRBJ2-1; 12 bases line up with TRBD2. Sequencing used peripheral blood, obtained on day 0 of AZD1222 vaccination. As DNA, the CDR3 is TGTGCCAGCACTCCGACTAGCGGGAGAAGGGATGAGCAGTTCTTC. Its protein is CASTPTSGRRDEQFF.